The T cell receptor beta chain under discussion was sequenced for a study of chemoradiotherapy in HPV16-positive cancers. The overall study: A couple of HPV16-positive patients' cells yielded candidate HPV-specific clones and common motifs.

For this clone: Antigen: not known.

Using immunoSEQ multiplex PCR, the repertoire was profiled, and TCRdb retains in-frame clones only, with some absent. The sample yields about 24,000 clones, 87% seen once. Study findings and constraints: Better recurrence-free survival went with HPV-responsive T-cell expansion in HPV16-positive patients. Candidate HPV-specific clones and E7-related TCR motifs grew in tumor during treatment.

The clonotype originates from a human donor with HPV-associated anogenital cancer. Sample: blood, taken from a patient who underwent chemoradiotherapy.

CDR3 sequence (DNA): TGTGCCAGTAGTTCGAGAGGGGGAGAAGCTTTCTTT. Its protein product is CASSSRGGEAFF. The rearrangement uses TRBV19 and TRBJ1-1; perhaps TRBD1 as D (6 bases). Germline-derived CDR1 and CDR2 are LNHDA and SQIVND (reference sequence). This CDR3 comprises 12 residues. V was clipped by 5 bases and J by 8 bases, with 12 bases between them. Full variable domain (remainder filled in from reference TRBV19 and TRBJ1-1): DGGITQSPKYLFRKEGQNVTLSCEQNLNHDAMYWYRQDPGQGLRLIYYSQIVNDFQKGDIAEGYSVSREKKESFPLTVTSAQKNPTAFYLCASSSRGGEAFFGQGTRLTVV.